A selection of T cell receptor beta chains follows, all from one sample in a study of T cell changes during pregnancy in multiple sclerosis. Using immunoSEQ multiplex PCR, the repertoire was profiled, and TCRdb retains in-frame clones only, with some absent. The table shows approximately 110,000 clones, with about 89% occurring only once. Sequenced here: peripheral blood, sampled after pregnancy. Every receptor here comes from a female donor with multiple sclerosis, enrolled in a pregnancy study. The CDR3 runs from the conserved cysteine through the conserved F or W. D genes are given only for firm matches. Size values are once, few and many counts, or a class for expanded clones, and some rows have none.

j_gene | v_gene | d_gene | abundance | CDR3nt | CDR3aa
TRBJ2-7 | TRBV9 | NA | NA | TGTGCCAGCAGCGTAGCGGACAGCTCCTACGAGCAGTACTTC | CASSVADSSYEQYF
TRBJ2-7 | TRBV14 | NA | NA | TGTGCCAGCAGCCAACAGGGCCCCCAACGGTACTTC | CASSQQGPQRYF
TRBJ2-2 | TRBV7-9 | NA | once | TGTGCCAGCACCAGAAGTGGGGGCAGCCCCACCGGGGAGCTGTTTTTT | CASTRSGGSPTGELFF
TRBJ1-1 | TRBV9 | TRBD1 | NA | TGTGCCAGCAGCCCGACGTCGGGACAGACGGATACTGAAGCTTTCTTT | CASSPTSGQTDTEAFF
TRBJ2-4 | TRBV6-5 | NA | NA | TGTGCCAGCAGCCAGCCGGGGAGTGACATTCAGTACTTC | CASSQPGSDIQYF
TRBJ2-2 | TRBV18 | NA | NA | TGTGCCAGCTCACCAGCAGGGGCCGCCTCTGCCGGGGAGCTGTTTTTT | CASSPAGAASAGELFF
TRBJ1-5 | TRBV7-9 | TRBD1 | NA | TGTGCCAGCAGCTTATGGGACAGGGGCCGCAATCAGCCCCAGCATTTT | CASSLWDRGRNQPQHF
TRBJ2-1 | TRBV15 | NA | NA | TGTGCCACACGGGGGGACAACTACAATGAGCAGTTCTTC | CATRGDNYNEQFF
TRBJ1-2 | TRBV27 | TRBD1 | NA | TGTGCCAGCAGTTTATTCGGGACAGGGGTCTATGGCTACACCTTC | CASSLFGTGVYGYTF
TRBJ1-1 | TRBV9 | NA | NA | TGTGCCAGCAGCGCCGTGACAGCCGCAAACACTGAAGCTTTCTTT | CASSAVTAANTEAFF
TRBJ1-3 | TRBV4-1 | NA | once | TGCGCCAGCAGGAAAACAGGGCCTGGAAACACCATATATTTT | CASRKTGPGNTIYF
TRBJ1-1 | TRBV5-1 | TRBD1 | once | TGCGCCAGCAGCCCCCCGGGACAGGGGACGGTCACTGAAGCTTTCTTT | CASSPPGQGTVTEAFF
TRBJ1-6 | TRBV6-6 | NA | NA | TGTGCCAGCAGTACCCCGGGCGGGAATTCACCCCTCCACTTT | CASSTPGGNSPLHF
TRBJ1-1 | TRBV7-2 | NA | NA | TGTGCCAGCAGCTTAATACTTCTAGGGGACACTGAAGCTTTCTTT | CASSLILLGDTEAFF
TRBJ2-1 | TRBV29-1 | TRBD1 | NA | TGCAGCGTGAGGGGACAGGGTAACAATGAGCAGTTCTTC | CSVRGQGNNEQFF
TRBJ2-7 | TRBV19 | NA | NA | TGTGCCAGTAGTATAAAGGGTTCGCATTCAGGGGACGAGCAGTACTTC | CASSIKGSHSGDEQYF
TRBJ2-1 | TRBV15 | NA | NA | TGTGCCACCAGCGGCGGATACAATGAGCAGTTCTTC | CATSGGYNEQFF
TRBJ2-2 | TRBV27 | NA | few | TGTGCCAGCAGTTTAACTTGGCGGCGGGAAGGCGGGGAGCTGTTTTTT | CASSLTWRREGGELFF
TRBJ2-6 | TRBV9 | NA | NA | TGTGCCAGCAGCGTAGAGGGGTCTGGGGCCAACGTCCTGACTTTC | CASSVEGSGANVLTF
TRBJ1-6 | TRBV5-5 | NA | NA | TGTGCCAGCAGCTTCATCTATAATTCACCCCTCCACTTT | CASSFIYNSPLHF
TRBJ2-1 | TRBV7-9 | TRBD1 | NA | TGTGCCAGCAGCCCAGGGACAGAAAACAATGAGCAGTTCTTC | CASSPGTENNEQFF
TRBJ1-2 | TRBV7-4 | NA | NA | TGTGCCAGCAGCTTAGATGTGGGGCTGGGGGGCTACACCTTC | CASSLDVGLGGYTF
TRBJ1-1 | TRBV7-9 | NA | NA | TGTGCCAGCAGCCCTCAATCGAGCGGCACTGAAGCTTTCTTT | CASSPQSSGTEAFF
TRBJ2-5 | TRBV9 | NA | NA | TGTGCCAGCAGCGGCGCGGGGTACCAAGAGACCCAGTACTTC | CASSGAGYQETQYF
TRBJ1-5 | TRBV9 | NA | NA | TGTGCCAGCAGCGTAGATCACAGGGTCAATCAGCCCCAGCATTTT | CASSVDHRVNQPQHF
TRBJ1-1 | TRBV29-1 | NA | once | TGCAGCGTTGAGGGGTCTCCGGGACTTAGTTTAACTGAAGCTTTCTTT | CSVEGSPGLSLTEAFF
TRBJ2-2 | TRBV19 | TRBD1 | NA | TGTGCCAGTAGTGGACAGGGGACTAATTTAAGAGGCGGGGAGCTGTTTTTT | CASSGQGTNLRGGELFF
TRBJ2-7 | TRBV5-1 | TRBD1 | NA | TGCGCCAGCAGCTTGGATTGGACAGGGGATTACGAGCAGTACTTC | CASSLDWTGDYEQYF
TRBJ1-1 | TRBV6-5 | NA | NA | TGTGCCAGCCGTCAAACAGAGAACACTGAAGCTTTCTTT | CASRQTENTEAFF
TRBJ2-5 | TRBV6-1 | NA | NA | TGTGCCAGCAGTGAGTCGGGGGGCAGGGGATCAGAGACCCAGTACTTC | CASSESGGRGSETQYF
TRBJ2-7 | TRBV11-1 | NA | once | TGTGCCAGCAGCTTAGAACAGGGAAGGGCCAACGAGCAGTACTTC | CASSLEQGRANEQYF
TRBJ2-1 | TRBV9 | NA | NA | TGTGCCAGCAGCGTGACCCAAGGGGACAATGAGCAGTTCTTC | CASSVTQGDNEQFF
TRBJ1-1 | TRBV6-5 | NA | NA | TGTGCCAGCAGGTATCAGGGAGGGACTGAAGCTTTCTTT | CASRYQGGTEAFF
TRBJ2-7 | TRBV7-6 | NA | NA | TGTGCCAGCAGCGCGCCACCAGGGCTGATCTACGAGCAGTACTTC | CASSAPPGLIYEQYF
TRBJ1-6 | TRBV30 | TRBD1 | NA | TGTGCCTGGGGACAGGGGGCTACGTCCTATAATTCACCCCTCCACTTT | CAWGQGATSYNSPLHF
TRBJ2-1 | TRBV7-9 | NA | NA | TGTGCCAGCAGCTTAGGAGTAGGGAGCTCCTACAATGAGCAGTTCTTC | CASSLGVGSSYNEQFF
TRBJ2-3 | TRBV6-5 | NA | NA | TGTGCCACCCACCGAAGACCGGACTTAACAGATACGCAGTATTTT | CATHRRPDLTDTQYF
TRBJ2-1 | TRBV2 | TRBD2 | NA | TGTGCCAGCAGAAATGGAGCGGGGGGGTACAATGAGCAGTTCTTC | CASRNGAGGYNEQFF
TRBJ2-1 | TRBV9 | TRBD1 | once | TGTGCCAGCAGCGTAGATCTCCCGGACAGGGTGCGTTACAATGAGCAGTTCTTC | CASSVDLPDRVRYNEQFF
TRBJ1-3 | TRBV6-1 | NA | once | TGTGCCAGCAGTGAAGGTGGCGGAAACACCATATATTTT | CASSEGGGNTIYF
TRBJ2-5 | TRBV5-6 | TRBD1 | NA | TGTGCCAGCAGCCCCGAACGGCAGGGGGAGTACTTC | CASSPERQGEYF
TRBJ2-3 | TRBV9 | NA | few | TGTGCCAGCAGCGTAGGGCAGGGTTTGGACCTCACAGATACGCAGTATTTT | CASSVGQGLDLTDTQYF
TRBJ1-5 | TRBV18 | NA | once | TGTGCCAGCTCACCCGCAACAGGGATCGGCAATCAGCCCCAGCATTTT | CASSPATGIGNQPQHF
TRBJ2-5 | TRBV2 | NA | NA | TGTGCCAGCAGTGGGGTGGGCTCTAAACAAGAGACCCAGTACTTC | CASSGVGSKQETQYF
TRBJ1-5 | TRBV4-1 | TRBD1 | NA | TGCGCCAGCAGCCAAGAGAATGGGACAGGTCGGAATCAGCCCCAGCATTTT | CASSQENGTGRNQPQHF
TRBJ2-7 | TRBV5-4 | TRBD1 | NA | TGTGCCAGCAGCTTCGGGGACAGTCGACCCTACGAGCAGTACTTC | CASSFGDSRPYEQYF
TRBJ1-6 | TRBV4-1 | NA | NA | TGCGCCAGCAGCCAAGAGGTCCTACATAATTCACCCCTCCACTTT | CASSQEVLHNSPLHF
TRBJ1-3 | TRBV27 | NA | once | TGTGAAACAGGGAACGGGTCTGGAAACACCATATATTTT | CETGNGSGNTIYF
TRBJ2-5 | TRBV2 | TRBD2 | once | TGTGCCAGCAGTGCGTTGCGGGGGTCCCAAGAGACCCAGTACTTC | CASSALRGSQETQYF
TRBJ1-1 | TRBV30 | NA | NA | TGTGCCTGGGAATTAGGCCAGGGGTTGAACACTGAAGCTTTCTTT | CAWELGQGLNTEAFF
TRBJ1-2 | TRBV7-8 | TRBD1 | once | TGTGCCAGCAGCTCCGCCGGGACAGGAGACCTAGGTTTTCGTGGCTACACCTTC | CASSSAGTGDLGFRGYTF
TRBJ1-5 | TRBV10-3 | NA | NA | TGTGCCATCAGTGGGGGCCCCTCTGGCAATCAGCCCCAGCATTTT | CAISGGPSGNQPQHF